These T cell receptor beta chains were read from a single sample in a study of untreated major depressive disorder. The data were produced by immunoSEQ multiplex PCR, yet TCRdb's version contains in-frame clones alone and is incomplete. The sample holds tens of thousands of clones, approximately 92% seen once. Sequenced: CD4+ T cells from PBMCs. These TCRs come from a man aged 30-40 years in good health. Both conserved end residues are part of each CDR3.

cdr3_aa: CASSQDYSRSDTQYF
v_call: TRBV4-3

cdr3_aa: CASSLGQGPYEQYF
v_call: TRBV5-1

cdr3_aa: CASSFWDRIWEQYF
v_call: TRBV27

cdr3_aa: CASSPLQHRSYNEQFF
v_call: TRBV18

cdr3_aa: CASSLLDSPLYEQYF
v_call: TRBV9

cdr3_aa: CASGSLRTSGNEQFF
v_call: TRBV12-5

cdr3_aa: CASSLGLNYGYTF
v_call: TRBV19

cdr3_aa: CASSPLPVDSGNTIYF
v_call: TRBV4-1

cdr3_aa: CASSLGQGGMNTEAFF
v_call: TRBV5-4

cdr3_aa: CASSRLDRGMNTEAFF
v_call: TRBV5-6

cdr3_aa: CASSPDLNSYNEQFF
v_call: TRBV2

cdr3_aa: CASSTSGRAYEQYF
v_call: TRBV18

cdr3_aa: CASSAPPGQGDNTEAFF
v_call: TRBV25-1

cdr3_aa: CASSEVPPGLAGARQYF
v_call: TRBV6-1

cdr3_aa: CASSHRGLSSYEQYF
v_call: TRBV4-1

cdr3_aa: CASSLRTATDTQYF
v_call: TRBV5-1

cdr3_aa: CASSLGPDQPQHF
v_call: TRBV18

cdr3_aa: CASSLEGQETQYF
v_call: TRBV5-4

cdr3_aa: CASSNLDTQYF
v_call: TRBV25-1

cdr3_aa: CASSQEVPGDNQPQHF
v_call: TRBV4-1

cdr3_aa: CAGGTSRGNEQFF
v_call: TRBV30

cdr3_aa: CASSRDLYEQYF
v_call: TRBV7-8

cdr3_aa: CASSTRQQGTNQNIQYF
v_call: TRBV21-1

cdr3_aa: CSVPGSTDTQYF
v_call: TRBV29-1

cdr3_aa: CASSFGLDPASSTDTQYF
v_call: TRBV7-9

cdr3_aa: CASKPTGRNTEAFF
v_call: TRBV6-4

cdr3_aa: CASSLASGGYNEQFF
v_call: TRBV5-1